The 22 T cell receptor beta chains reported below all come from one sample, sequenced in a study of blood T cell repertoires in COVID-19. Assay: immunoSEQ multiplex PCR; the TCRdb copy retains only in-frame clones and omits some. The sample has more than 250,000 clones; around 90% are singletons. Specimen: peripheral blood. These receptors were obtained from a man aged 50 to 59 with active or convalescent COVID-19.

In DNA, the CDR3 is TGTGCCAGCAGCTTAGCGTACGGGTTGGATGAGCAGTTCTTC. Translating it yields CASSLAYGLDEQFF. This chain connects TRBV7-2 to TRBJ2-1, with D uncertain. The CDR3 is 14 residues long. V was shortened by 0 bases and J by 8 bases, with 11 bases between the two germline ends. Germline CDR1 SGHTA, CDR2 FQGNSA.

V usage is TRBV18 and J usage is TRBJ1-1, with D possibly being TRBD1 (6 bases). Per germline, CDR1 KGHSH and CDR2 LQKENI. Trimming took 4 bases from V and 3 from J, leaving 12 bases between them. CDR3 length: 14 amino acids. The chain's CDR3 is CASSQRQDDTEAFF. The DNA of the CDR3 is TGTGCCAGCTCACAAAGACAGGATGACACTGAAGCTTTCTTT.

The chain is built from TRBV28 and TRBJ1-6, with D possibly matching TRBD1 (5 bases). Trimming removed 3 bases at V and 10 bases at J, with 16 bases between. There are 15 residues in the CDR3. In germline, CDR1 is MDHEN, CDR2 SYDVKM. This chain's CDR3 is CASSLSQGYRSPLHF. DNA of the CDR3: TGTGCCAGCAGTTTGTCTCAGGGATATCGATCACCCCTCCACTTT.

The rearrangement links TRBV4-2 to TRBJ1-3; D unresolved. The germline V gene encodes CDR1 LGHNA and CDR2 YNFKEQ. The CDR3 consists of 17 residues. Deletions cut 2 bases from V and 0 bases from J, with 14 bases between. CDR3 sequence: CASSQPLGGLSGNTIYF. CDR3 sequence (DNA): TGTGCCAGCAGCCAACCCCTCGGCGGTCTCTCTGGAAACACCATATATTTT.

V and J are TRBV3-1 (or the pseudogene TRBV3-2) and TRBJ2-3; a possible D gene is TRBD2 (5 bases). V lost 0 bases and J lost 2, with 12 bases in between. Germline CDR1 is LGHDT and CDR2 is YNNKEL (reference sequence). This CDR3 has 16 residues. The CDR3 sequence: CASSQDLRLFTDTQYF. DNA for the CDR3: TGTGCCAGCAGCCAAGATCTAAGACTATTCACAGATACGCAGTATTTT.

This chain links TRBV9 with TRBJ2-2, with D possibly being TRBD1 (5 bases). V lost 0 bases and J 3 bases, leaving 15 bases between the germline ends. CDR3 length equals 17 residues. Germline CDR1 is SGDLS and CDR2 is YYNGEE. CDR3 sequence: CASSVELAGPDTGELFF. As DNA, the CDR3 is TGTGCCAGCAGCGTAGAGTTGGCAGGGCCAGACACCGGGGAGCTGTTTTTT.

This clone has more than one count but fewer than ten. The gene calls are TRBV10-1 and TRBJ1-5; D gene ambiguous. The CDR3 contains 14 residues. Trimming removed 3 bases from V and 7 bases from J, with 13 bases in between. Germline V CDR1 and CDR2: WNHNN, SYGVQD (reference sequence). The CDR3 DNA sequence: TGCGCCAGCAGTGATCCCCGATCGGGACAGCCCCAGCATTTT. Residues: CASSDPRSGQPQHF.

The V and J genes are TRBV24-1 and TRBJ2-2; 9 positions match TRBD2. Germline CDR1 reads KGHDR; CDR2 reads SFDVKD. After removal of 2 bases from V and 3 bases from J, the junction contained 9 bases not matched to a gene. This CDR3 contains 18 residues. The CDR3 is CATSDSDLAGEHTGELFF. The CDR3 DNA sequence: TGTGCCACCAGTGATTCAGACTTAGCGGGGGAACACACCGGGGAGCTGTTTTTT.

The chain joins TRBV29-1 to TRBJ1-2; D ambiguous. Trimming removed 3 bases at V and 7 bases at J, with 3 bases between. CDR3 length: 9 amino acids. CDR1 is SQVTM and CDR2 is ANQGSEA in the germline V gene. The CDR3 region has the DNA TGCAGCGTTGATAGTGGCTACACCTTC. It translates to CSVDSGYTF.

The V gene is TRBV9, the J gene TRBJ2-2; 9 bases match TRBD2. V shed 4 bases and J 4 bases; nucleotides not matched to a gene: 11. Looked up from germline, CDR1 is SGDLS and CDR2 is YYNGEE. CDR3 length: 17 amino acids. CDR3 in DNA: TGTGCCAGCAGCCCCTGGGGGGAACTAGCGGGCACCGGGGAGCTGTTTTTT. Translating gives CASSPWGELAGTGELFF. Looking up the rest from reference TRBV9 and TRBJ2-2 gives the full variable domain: DSGVTQTPKHLITATGQRVTLRCSPRSGDLSVYWYQQSLDQGLQFLIQYYNGEERAKGNILERFSAQQFPDLHSELNLSSLELGDSALYFCASSPWGELAGTGELFFGEGSRLTVL.

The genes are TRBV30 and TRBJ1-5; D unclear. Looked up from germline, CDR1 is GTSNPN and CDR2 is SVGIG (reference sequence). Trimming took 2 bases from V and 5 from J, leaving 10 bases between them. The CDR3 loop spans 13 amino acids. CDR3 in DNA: TGTGCCTGGAGTCGGAGGGTTGATCAGCCCCAGCATTTT. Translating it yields CAWSRRVDQPQHF.

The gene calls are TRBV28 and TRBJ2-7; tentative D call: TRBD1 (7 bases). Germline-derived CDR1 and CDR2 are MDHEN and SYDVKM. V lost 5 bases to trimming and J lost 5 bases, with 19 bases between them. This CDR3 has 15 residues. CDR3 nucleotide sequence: TGTGCCAGCAGTCCCAGGGGGGATGCCTTAGACGAGCAGTACTTC. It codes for CASSPRGDALDEQYF.

In DNA form, the CDR3 reads TGCAGCGAACAAACAGGGACTAGCGTTAATAATGAAAAACTGTTTTTT. This translates into CSEQTGTSVNNEKLFF. V usage is TRBV29-1 and J usage is TRBJ1-4, with TRBD1 as a possible D gene (6 bases). V was shortened by 7 bases and J by 4 bases, with 22 bases between the two germline ends. Germline loops: CDR1 SQVTM, CDR2 ANQGSEA. The CDR3 extends over 16 amino acids.

Written as DNA, the CDR3 is TGTGCCAGCAGTTTGAAGGGCAGGGGGCGCCCTATGCGTCTGAACACTGAAGCTTTCTTT. It specifies CASSLKGRGRPMRLNTEAFF. This chain uses TRBV28 with TRBJ1-1; TRBD1 agrees at 8 bases. The V gene's germline CDR1 is MDHEN and CDR2 SYDVKM. Trimming at V came to 3 bases and at J to 0 bases, leaving 18 bases not matched to a gene. The CDR3 length is 20 residues.

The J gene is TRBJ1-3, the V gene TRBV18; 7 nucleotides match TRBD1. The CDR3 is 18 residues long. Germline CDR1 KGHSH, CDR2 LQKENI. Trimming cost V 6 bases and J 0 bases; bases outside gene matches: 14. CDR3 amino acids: CASSGNRGSPFSGNTIYF. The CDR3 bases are TGTGCCAGCTCCGGTAACAGGGGATCGCCCTTCTCTGGAAACACCATATATTTT.

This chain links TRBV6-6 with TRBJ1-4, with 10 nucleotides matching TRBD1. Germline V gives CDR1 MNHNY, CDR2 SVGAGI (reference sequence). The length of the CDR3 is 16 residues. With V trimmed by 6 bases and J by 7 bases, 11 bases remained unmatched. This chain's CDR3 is CASSQRTGGDGEKLFF. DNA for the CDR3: TGTGCCAGCAGCCAAAGGACAGGGGGGGACGGTGAAAAACTGTTTTTT.

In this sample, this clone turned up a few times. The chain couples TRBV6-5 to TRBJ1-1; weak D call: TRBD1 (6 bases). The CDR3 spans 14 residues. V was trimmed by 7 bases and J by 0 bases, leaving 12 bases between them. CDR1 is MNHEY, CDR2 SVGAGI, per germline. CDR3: CASNPGHLNTEAFF. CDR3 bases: TGTGCCAGCAACCCGGGACACCTGAACACTGAAGCTTTCTTT.

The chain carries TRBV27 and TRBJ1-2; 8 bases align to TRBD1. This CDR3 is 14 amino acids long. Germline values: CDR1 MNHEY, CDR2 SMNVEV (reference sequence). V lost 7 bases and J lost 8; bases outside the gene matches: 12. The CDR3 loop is CASKQGGFVEGYTF. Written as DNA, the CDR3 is TGTGCCAGCAAACAGGGGGGTTTCGTAGAAGGCTACACCTTC.

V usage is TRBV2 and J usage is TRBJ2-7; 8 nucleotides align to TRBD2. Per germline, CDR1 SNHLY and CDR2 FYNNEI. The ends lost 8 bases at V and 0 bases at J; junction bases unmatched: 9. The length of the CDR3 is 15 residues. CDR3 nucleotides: TGTGCCAGCGGGAAGGTAGCGGGGAGCTCCTACGAGCAGTACTTC. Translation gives CASGKVAGSSYEQYF.

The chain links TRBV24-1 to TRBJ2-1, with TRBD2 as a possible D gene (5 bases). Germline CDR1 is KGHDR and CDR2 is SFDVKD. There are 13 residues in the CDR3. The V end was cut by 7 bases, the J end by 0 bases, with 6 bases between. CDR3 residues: CATRGSSYNEQFF. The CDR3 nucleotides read TGTGCCACCAGGGGGAGCTCCTACAATGAGCAGTTCTTC.

CDR3 nucleotides: TGCGCCAGCAGCCAAACACAGAACTTAAACACTGAAGCTTTCTTT. Its protein is CASSQTQNLNTEAFF. The chain combines TRBV4-1 with TRBJ1-1; unclear D gene. Per the germline V gene, CDR1 is MGHRA and CDR2 is YSYEKL. Trimming stripped 2 bases from V and 2 bases from J, with 12 bases between. The CDR3 covers 15 residues.

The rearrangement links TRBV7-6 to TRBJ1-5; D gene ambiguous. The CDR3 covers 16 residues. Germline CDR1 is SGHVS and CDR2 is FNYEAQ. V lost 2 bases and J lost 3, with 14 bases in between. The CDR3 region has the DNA TGTGCCAGCAGCTTACAATCCCGGGGTAACAATCAGCCCCAGCATTTT. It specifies CASSLQSRGNNQPQHF.